This T cell receptor (beta chain) was identified during a study of blood T cell repertoires in COVID-19. Resolution of symptoms, clearance, or two negative PCRs was present in recovered Cohort 3 donors. Unmatched junction bases numbered 7, after V lost 8 bases and J lost 5 bases. The CDR3 contains 14 residues. CDR1 and CDR2 from the germline V gene are MNHEY and SVGAGI. Original processing methods: How many nucleated cells were present was estimated from reference gene primer amplification. The method was immunoSEQ multiplex PCR; TCRdb's version includes in-frame clones alone and lacks a portion of them. V and J calls and clone size are those listed in that table; D and trimming were worked out from the DNA. Of under 300,000 clones in the sample, about 88% are singletons; the top ten hold about 3%.

Sequenced sample: PBMCs or T cells enriched from blood (not recorded which). V and J are TRBV6-5 and TRBJ2-7, with 12 bases aligning to TRBD1. This clonotype was sampled from a woman aged 45-60 years who had recovered from COVID-19. The CDR3 loop is CASAPGQGAHEQYF. The CDR3 nucleotides read TGTGCCAGCGCGCCGGGACAGGGGGCCCACGAGCAGTACTTC.